This is a list of T cell receptor beta chains from one sample in a study of blood T cell repertoires in COVID-19. Sequenced by immunoSEQ multiplex PCR; TCRdb stores in-frame clones only, minus some. The data show 150,000 to 200,000 clones, around 74% seen once. The sample consisted of peripheral blood. These receptors all stem from a woman of 80 years or more with acute or convalescent COVID-19. Each CDR3 is given with its conserved first and last residue. D genes are given only for firm matches. Some rows have no size entry. The others give once, few or many, or a class for an expanded clone.

CASRSTAPISYNSPLHF,TGTGCCAGTAGATCGACAGCGCCCATATCCTATAATTCACCCCTCCACTTT,TRBJ1-6,NA,NA,TRBV19
CASSLGQGTFNSPLHF,TGTGCCAGCAGTTTAGGACAGGGGACTTTTAATTCACCCCTCCACTTT,TRBJ1-6,NA,TRBD1,TRBV27
CASSPLRVNSPLHF,TGCGCCAGCAGCCCCCTCAGGGTGAATTCACCCCTCCACTTT,TRBJ1-6,NA,NA,TRBV4-1
CASSLMGASETQYF,TGTGCCAGCAGTTTAATGGGGGCATCGGAGACCCAGTACTTC,TRBJ2-5,NA,NA,TRBV27
CASTVILGQGYEQYF,TGTGCCAGCACCGTTATCCTGGGACAGGGATACGAGCAGTACTTC,TRBJ2-7,NA,TRBD1,TRBV11-3
CASSSGTSGSQGQFF,TGTGCCAGCAGTTCCGGGACTAGCGGGAGCCAGGGGCAGTTCTTC,TRBJ2-1,NA,TRBD2,TRBV6-2/TRBV6-3
CASSEGQFSGNTIYF,TGTGCCAGCAGCGAGGGACAGTTCTCTGGAAACACCATATATTTT,TRBJ1-3,NA,TRBD1,TRBV3-1/TRBV3-2
CASSLSGRGELFF,TGTGCCAGCAGCCTTAGCGGGAGGGGGGAGCTGTTTTTT,TRBJ2-2,NA,TRBD2,TRBV9
CASGQGPGDTQYF,TGTGCTAGTGGCCAGGGTCCCGGAGATACGCAGTATTTT,TRBJ2-3,NA,NA,TRBV12-5
CASSSTQGSYEQYF,TGTGCCAGCAGTTCCACACAGGGCTCCTACGAGCAGTACTTC,TRBJ2-7,few,NA,TRBV6-6
CSASQMGGGTAPGF,TGCAGTGCTAGTCAGATGGGAGGTGGGACAGCCCCGGGGTTC,TRBJ2-6,NA,NA,TRBV20-1
CASSPSRNSPLHF,TGTGCCAGCAGCCCCTCTCGGAATTCACCCCTCCACTTT,TRBJ1-6,NA,NA,TRBV7-6
CASSPRTDSPLHF,TGTGCCAGCAGCCCACGGACAGATTCACCCCTCCACTTT,TRBJ1-6,NA,NA,TRBV7-2
CAISGSGGDGQPQHF,TGTGCCATCAGTGGCTCGGGGGGGGATGGCCAGCCCCAGCATTTT,TRBJ1-5,NA,NA,TRBV10-3
CASSVGLAETQYF,TGTGCCAGCAGCGTTGGTCTAGCAGAGACCCAGTACTTC,TRBJ2-5,few,NA,TRBV9
CASAPGSSFSEQYF,TGTGCCAGCGCCCCGGGGAGTAGTTTCTCCGAGCAGTACTTC,TRBJ2-7,NA,NA,TRBV7-9
CASSRGLRTDTQYF,TGTGCCAGTAGTAGGGGACTGCGCACAGATACGCAGTATTTT,TRBJ2-3,NA,NA,TRBV19
CASSLIERTGGHGYTF,TGTGCCAGTAGCCTTATAGAGAGGACAGGGGGACATGGCTACACCTTC,TRBJ1-2,NA,TRBD1,TRBV19
CASSQELAGARINEQFF,TGTGCCAGCAGCCAAGAACTAGCGGGGGCCAGGATCAATGAGCAGTTCTTC,TRBJ2-1,NA,TRBD2,TRBV4-2
CASSVRQNTEAFF,TGTGCCAGCAGTGTCCGACAGAACACTGAAGCTTTCTTT,TRBJ1-1,NA,NA,TRBV2
CASSLGLLAGSGTDTQYF,TGTGCCAGCAGCTTAGGACTTCTAGCGGGATCTGGCACAGATACGCAGTATTTT,TRBJ2-3,NA,TRBD2,TRBV7-2
CASWRGPGQKEQYF,TGTGCCAGCTGGCGGGGGCCTGGTCAGAAGGAGCAGTACTTC,TRBJ2-7,NA,NA,TRBV27
CASSIRAGGLSQPQHF,TGTGCCAGTAGTATACGGGCAGGGGGGTTGAGTCAGCCCCAGCATTTT,TRBJ1-5,few,TRBD1,TRBV19